Shown below are 11 T cell receptor beta chains from a single sample sequenced in a study of blood T cell repertoires in COVID-19. The table came from immunoSEQ multiplex PCR; TCRdb's copy has only in-frame clones and leaves some out. The sample shows about 180,000 clones, 70% to 85% of them seen only once. The source material was PBMCs or T cells enriched from blood (not recorded which). The receptors here all came from a man aged 50-59 years who had recovered from COVID-19.

This clone was detected once. The rearrangement links TRBV5-1 to TRBJ1-4; the match to TRBD1 covers 7 bases. This CDR3 is 14 amino acids long. Germline loops: CDR1 SGHRS, CDR2 YFSETQ. The ends lost 4 bases at V and 3 bases at J; junction bases unmatched: 3. CDR3 DNA sequence: TGCGCCAGCAGCCCCGGGACAGCTAATGAAAAACTGTTTTTT. Its translation is CASSPGTANEKLFF.

The chain links TRBV4-2 to TRBJ1-2, with D possibly TRBD1 on 6 matching bases. This CDR3 has 14 amino acids. Germline lookup yields CDR1 LGHNA and CDR2 YNFKEQ. The germline V and J ends were trimmed by 0 bases and 2 bases, with 7 bases remaining between them. The CDR3, as DNA: TGTGCCAGCAGCCAAGAGCAGGGGAACTATGGCTACACCTTC. This gives the protein CASSQEQGNYGYTF.

This chain links TRBV5-3 with TRBJ1-6, with 9 positions matching TRBD1. TRBV5-3 is designated an ORF whose function remains uncertain. The CDR3 spans 17 residues. J lost 10 bases, V lost 4 bases, and 15 bases had no gene match. CDR3 sequence reads: CARSLSPGQGKESPLHF. The CDR3 region has the DNA TGTGCCAGAAGCCTCTCCCCCGGACAGGGGAAGGAGTCACCCCTCCACTTT.

The chain is built from TRBV5-1 and TRBJ1-4; 7 bases line up with TRBD1. Losses at the gene ends were 0 bases for V and 4 bases for J; bases not matched to a gene: 3. The CDR3 has 15 residues. Germline V lookup: CDR1 SGHRS, CDR2 YFSETQ. This CDR3 is CASSLAGTVNEKLFF. For the CDR3, the DNA is TGCGCCAGCAGCTTGGCCGGGACAGTTAATGAAAAACTGTTTTTT.

This clone has only a few counts. The chain couples TRBV10-3 to TRBJ1-2; perhaps TRBD1 as D (6 bases). V was clipped by 10 bases and J by 8 bases, with 17 bases between them. The CDR3 length is 12 residues. Germline-derived CDR1 and CDR2 are ENHRY and SYGVKD. CDR3 in DNA: TGTGCCACCGCCTCTAGGGGGAGAGGCTACACCTTC. Translation: CATASRGRGYTF.

The chain uses TRBV5-4 and TRBJ2-7, with a weak D call TRBD1 (6 bases). The CDR3 is 16 amino acids. Germline loops: CDR1 SGHNT, CDR2 YYREEE (reference sequence). Trimming took off 10 bases at V and 0 bases at J, with 23 bases between the two ends. CDR3 amino acids: CAVQPIYRATSYEQYF. Written as DNA, the CDR3 is TGTGCCGTACAACCCATCTACAGGGCGACCTCCTACGAGCAGTACTTC.

This clone was seen more than once but under ten times. The rearrangement links TRBV12-3 or TRBV12-4 to TRBJ1-3; D perhaps matches TRBD1 (5 bases). V gave up 6 bases and J gave up 6 bases, with 9 bases separating them. This CDR3 comprises 12 residues. CDR3 sequence (DNA): TGTGCCAGCAGCCTCAGGGTAAACACCATATATTTT. It codes for CASSLRVNTIYF.

About this clone itself: Since a far larger clone is one base different, this is likely a read error. V usage is TRBV3-1 (or the pseudogene TRBV3-2) and J usage is TRBJ1-1, with 9 bases matching TRBD1. After removal of 1 base from V and 3 bases from J, the junction contained 3 bases not matched to a gene. Germline V gene lookup returns CDR1 LGHDT and CDR2 YNNKEL (reference sequence). The CDR3 covers 15 residues. DNA of the CDR3: TGTGCCAGCAGCCAAGGGACAGGGGAGTACACTGAAGCTTTCTTT. Translation gives CASSQGTGEYTEAFF.

This clone was picked up one time. The J gene is TRBJ1-1, the V gene TRBV28; possibly TRBD1 for D (6 bases). The V gene's germline CDR1 is MDHEN and CDR2 SYDVKM. This CDR3 comprises 12 residues. V was trimmed by 4 bases and J by 7 bases, leaving 10 bases between them. Here the CDR3 reads CASSSRTVEAFF. CDR3 sequence (DNA): TGTGCCAGCAGTTCACGGACAGTTGAAGCTTTCTTT.

The chain employs TRBV2 and TRBJ1-6; unclear D gene. The V gene's germline CDR1 is SNHLY and CDR2 FYNNEI. V shed 7 bases and J shed 7 bases, with 17 bases lying between them. This CDR3 spans 15 amino acids. CDR3 DNA sequence: TGTGCCAGCACCGAACGCGCACAGATAAATTCACCCCTCCACTTT. The encoded protein is CASTERAQINSPLHF.

The chain's CDR3 is CASSRLAGTHYEQYF. The CDR3 region has the DNA TGTGCCAGCAGCAGACTAGCGGGGACCCACTACGAGCAGTACTTC. The J gene is TRBJ2-7, the V gene TRBV11-1; 11 bases match TRBD2. Germline CDR1 reads SGHAT; CDR2 reads FQDESV (reference sequence). Trimming removed 5 bases from V and 3 bases from J; junction bases left unmatched: 6. This CDR3 is 15 amino acids long.